Below are 19 T cell receptor beta chains sequenced from a single sample in a study of Graves' ophthalmopathy and Graves' hyperthyroidism. The authors amplified TCR beta CDR3 regions, and they did so from RNA transcripts for repertoire sequencing. HTBI-primed first-round RT-PCR preceded second-round multiplex PCR. TCRdb re-called the multiplex PCR reads with MiXCR, one entry per CDR3 protein. Of roughly 610,000 distinct CDR3 sequences listed, around a fifth are singletons. Sequenced: peripheral blood. The origin of the receptors is a young woman with stable Graves' hyperthyroidism. Some clones in this sample may be carry-over from other donors' samples.

The chain employs TRBV20-1 and TRBJ1-3; no firm D call. V was pared by 6 bases and J by 4 bases, with 13 bases between. CDR1 and CDR2 (germline): DFQATT, SNEGSKA (reference sequence). The CDR3 has 13 amino acids. The DNA of the CDR3 is TGCAGTGCCACTAAAGAGGGAGGAAACACCATATATTTT. Translation: CSATKEGGNTIYF.

This clonotype has ten or more counts. The rearrangement uses TRBV27 and TRBJ2-7; D tentatively reads TRBD1 or TRBD2 (5 bases each). CDR1 and CDR2 (germline): MNHEY, SMNVEV (reference sequence). Between the trimmed V and J ends, which lost 5 bases and 6 bases, there was a span of 14 bases. The CDR3 consists of 13 residues. CDR3 nucleotide sequence: TGTGCCAGCAGTCAAACTTGGGACGGCGAGCAGTACTTC. As protein: CASSQTWDGEQYF.

With respect to this clonotype: A junction boundary mismatches the germline segment, possibly from a read error. This chain connects TRBV4-1 to TRBJ2-7; no clear D gene. The CDR3 spans 13 residues. Looked up from germline, CDR1 is MGHRA and CDR2 is YSYEKL. CDR3 region: CASSQVGSYDQYF. CDR3 sequence (DNA): TGCGCCAGCAGCCAAGTCGGCTCCTACGATCAGTACTTC.

This chain uses TRBV6-1 with TRBJ2-4, with D tentatively TRBD1 (5 bases). V was shortened by 10 bases and J by 8 bases, with 12 bases between the two germline ends. This CDR3 has 11 residues. Germline CDR1 reads MNHNS; CDR2 reads SASEGT. CDR3 residues: CATTLGDIQYF. For the CDR3, the DNA is TGTGCCACCACCCTAGGGGACATTCAGTACTTC.

The chain recombines TRBV6-1 with TRBJ2-7; no clear D. The CDR3 is 13 residues long. The germline gives CDR1 MNHNS, CDR2 SASEGT. Trimming removed 6 bases at V and 4 bases at J, with 13 bases between. This chain's CDR3 is CASSPMDGYEQYF. The DNA of the CDR3 is TGTGCCAGCAGCCCTATGGACGGTTACGAGCAGTACTTC.

This chain connects TRBV27 to TRBJ1-5, with a weak D call TRBD1 (6 bases). V was cut by 6 bases and J by 3 bases, with 12 bases left in between. Germline V gene data show CDR1 as MNHEY and CDR2 as SMNVEV (reference sequence). CDR3 size: 14 residues. The CDR3 region is CASSYTGPNQPQHF. The CDR3 DNA sequence: TGTGCCAGCAGCTATACAGGGCCCAATCAGCCCCAGCATTTT.

This rearrangement joins TRBV6-1 to TRBJ2-5; D ambiguous. From germline, CDR1 is MNHNS and CDR2 SASEGT. This CDR3 has 13 residues. Trimming left V 1 base short and J 10 bases short, with 13 bases between. CDR3 nucleotides: TGTGCCAGCAGTGAAGTCCTTCTAGGCGGCCAGTACTTC. Amino acid sequence: CASSEVLLGGQYF.

In this sample, this clonotype turned up many times. The gene calls are TRBV28 and TRBJ2-7; 8 bases match TRBD2. This CDR3 contains 16 residues. Germline V gene lookup returns CDR1 MDHEN and CDR2 SYDVKM. The V gene end was trimmed by 5 bases and the J gene end by 5 bases; junction bases not matched to a gene: 14. The CDR3 nucleotides read TGTGCCAGCAGTCCAGCGGGGGCTACGGGCATCGACGAGCAGTACTTC. Encoded protein: CASSPAGATGIDEQYF. Complete variable domain (other parts from reference TRBV28 and TRBJ2-7): DVKVTQSSRYLVKRTGEKVFLECVQDMDHENMFWYRQDPGLGLRLIYFSYDVKMKEKGDIPEGYSVSREKKERFSLILESASTNQTSMYLCASSPAGATGIDEQYFGPGTRLTVT.

This clonotype was counted at least ten times. This chain joins TRBV12-3 or TRBV12-4 and TRBJ1-2; D is unresolved. V was trimmed by 3 bases and J by 3 bases, leaving 8 bases between them. The CDR3 covers 13 residues. Here the CDR3 reads CASSFGIYYGYTF. The DNA for the CDR3 is TGTGCCAGCAGTTTCGGGATATACTATGGCTACACCTTC.

This clonotype was counted between two and nine times. This chain uses TRBV12-3 or TRBV12-4 with TRBJ1-1, with a weak D call TRBD1 (5 bases). V lost 3 bases and J lost 11, with 19 bases in between. There are 14 residues in the CDR3. This CDR3 is CASSFTFQTVAAFF. CDR3 in DNA: TGTGCCAGCAGTTTCACCTTTCAGACAGTTGCTGCTTTCTTT.

This clonotype was found many times. V gene TRBV12-3 or TRBV12-4 combines with J gene TRBJ2-7, with no clear D. Trimming stripped 6 bases from V and 1 base from J, with 10 bases between. The CDR3 is 13 amino acids. The CDR3 bases are TGTGCCAGCAGCCCAACGTGGTCCTACGAGCAGTACTTC. It is translated as CASSPTWSYEQYF.

This clonotype was seen repeatedly, ten times or more. The chain combines TRBV6-1 with TRBJ2-7; 7 bases fit TRBD1. This CDR3 is built from 14 residues. Trimming removed 8 bases from V and 0 bases from J; junction bases left unmatched: 7. CDR1 MNHNS and CDR2 SASEGT come from the germline V gene. CDR3 DNA sequence: TGTGCCAGCGGAAATAGGGGGCCCTCCTACGAGCAGTACTTC. Translating it yields CASGNRGPSYEQYF.

The table lists this clonotype with a few counts. The genes are TRBV20-1 and TRBJ1-2; a weak D match, TRBD1 (5 bases). Trimming took 0 bases from V and 8 from J, leaving 22 bases between them. Germline CDR1 and CDR2: DFQATT and SNEGSKA (reference sequence). This CDR3 has 16 amino acids. In DNA form, the CDR3 reads TGCAGTGCTAGAGATCGAGAGGGACTCCCTATTTGGGGCTACACCTTC. It yields the protein CSARDREGLPIWGYTF.

This clonotype has a count of ten or more. The CDR3, as DNA: TGTGCCAGCAGCCCTCGACCGGGACTTAGCGGAAACACCATATATTTT. This sequence encodes CASSPRPGLSGNTIYF. The chain has TRBV14 and TRBJ1-3; D perhaps matches TRBD1 (5 bases). Germline V CDR1 and CDR2: SGHDN, FVKESK. The CDR3 runs to 16 residues. V was trimmed by 4 bases and J by 4 bases, leaving 17 bases between them.

This clonotype was observed many times. The chain couples TRBV19 to TRBJ1-1; D might be TRBD1 (5 bases). The CDR3 is 15 amino acids. V lost 4 bases and J lost 0, with 12 bases in between. Germline V CDR1 and CDR2: LNHDA, SQIVND (reference sequence). The CDR3 coding sequence is TGTGCCAGTAGTACCGACGACAGTATGAACACTGAAGCTTTCTTT. It yields the protein CASSTDDSMNTEAFF.

The rearrangement links TRBV6-1 to TRBJ2-2, with a tentative D call TRBD2 (5 bases). This CDR3 contains 14 residues. The V end lost 7 bases, the J end lost 2 bases, and 11 bases lay between the germline ends. Per the germline V gene, CDR1 is MNHNS and CDR2 is SASEGT. CDR3 nucleotides: TGTGCCAGCATACTAGTTCCCAACACCGGGGAGCTGTTTTTT. Its translation is CASILVPNTGELFF.

This clonotype was picked up many times. The chain recombines TRBV7-6 with TRBJ1-1, with D possibly TRBD1 on 5 matching bases. There are 12 residues in the CDR3. The germline gives CDR1 SGHVS, CDR2 FNYEAQ. Trimming took 7 bases from V and 1 from J, leaving 7 bases between them. The CDR3 is CASIGQNTEAFF. Here the CDR3 DNA reads TGTGCCAGCATCGGACAGAACACTGAAGCTTTCTTT. The full variable domain, in which reference TRBV7-6 and TRBJ1-1 provide the parts outside the CDR3, is GAGVSQSPRYKVTKRGQDVALRCDPISGHVSLYWYRQALGQGPEFLTYFNYEAQQDKSGLPNDRFSAERPEGSISTLTIQRTEQRDSAMYRCASIGQNTEAFFGQGTRLTVV.

Worth noting for this clonotype: A much more abundant neighbour one base away suggests this may be a read error. The chain employs TRBV20-1 and TRBJ1-5; D gene uncertain. Trimming removed 1 base from V and 2 bases from J, with 9 bases in between. The CDR3 extends over 14 amino acids. Germline V CDR1 and CDR2: DFQATT, SNEGSKA (reference sequence). The CDR3 is CSARAGSGNQPQHF. The CDR3 region has the DNA TGCAGTGCTAGAGCGGGGTCGGGCAATCAGCCCCAGCATTTT.

This clonotype was seen many times. This sequence joins TRBV29-1 and TRBJ2-7; D possibly corresponds to TRBD1 (5 bases). The CDR3 length is 12 residues. Trimming shortened V by 5 bases and J by 2 bases, and 10 bases separated the two germline ends. CDR1 is SQVTM, CDR2 ANQGSEA, per germline. The CDR3 here is CSVRLDTYEQYF. The CDR3 nucleotides read TGCAGCGTTCGACTGGACACCTACGAGCAGTACTTC.